One sample yielded the 15 T cell receptor beta chains listed below, sequenced in a study of CD8+ T cells in alopecia areata. RNA, once extracted, was reverse transcribed into cDNA for use as the sequencing template. The protocol was immunoSEQ multiplex PCR, while the TCRdb copy is restricted to in-frame clones and leaves out a portion. The sample consists of approximately 200,000 clones, 50% to 60% of them appearing once. The treatment was: oral pan-JAK inhibitor, 5-10 mg twice daily. Sequenced here: CD4+ T cells sorted from blood, sampled at week 4, from a patient treated with tofacitinib. Receptor source: a human donor with alopecia areata.

This clone was observed a few times. This chain uses TRBV23-1 with TRBJ1-2; D is undetermined. TRBV23-1 is an ORF, and what it does is uncertain. The CDR3 sequence is 16 residues long. Trimming stripped 0 bases from V and 1 base from J, with 12 bases between. The CDR3, as DNA: TGCGCCAGCAGTCAATCGAGCGGGGATTTTAACTATGGCTACACCTTC. Protein product: CASSQSSGDFNYGYTF.

This clone showed up just once. Here the CDR3 reads CSVEDGLAGTGTGELFF. The CDR3 DNA follows: TGCAGCGTTGAAGATGGACTAGCGGGAACGGGCACCGGGGAGCTGTTTTTT. The chain uses TRBV29-1 and TRBJ2-2; 12 nucleotides align to TRBD2. With 0 bases clipped from V and 4 bases from J, the junction kept 6 bases outside the gene matches. This CDR3 is built from 17 residues. The V gene's germline CDR1 is SQVTM and CDR2 ANQGSEA.

V gene TRBV29-1 combines with J gene TRBJ2-3; no clear D. This CDR3 comprises 12 residues. Germline V gives CDR1 SQVTM, CDR2 ANQGSEA. V lost 3 bases to trimming and J lost 3 bases, with 7 bases between them. The CDR3 nucleotides read TGCAGCGTTGACACGGAGACAGATACGCAGTATTTT. Protein product: CSVDTETDTQYF.

This chain links TRBV29-1 with TRBJ1-5; D is perhaps TRBD1 (5 bases). CDR1 and CDR2 (germline): SQVTM, ANQGSEA. V dropped 7 bases and J dropped 1 base, with 11 bases sitting between them. This CDR3 is 13 amino acids long. CDR3 nucleotides: TGCAGCGCCAGCGCAGGGAGCAATCAGCCCCAGCATTTT. Protein: CSASAGSNQPQHF.

For this clone: Different DNA sequences within this sample yield the same CDR3. The chain is built from TRBV29-1 and TRBJ1-1; D is ambiguous. V was pared by 4 bases and J by 2 bases, with 5 bases between. The length of the CDR3 is 11 residues. Per the germline V gene, CDR1 is SQVTM and CDR2 is ANQGSEA. The CDR3 reads CSVARNTEAFF. CDR3 nucleotides: TGCAGCGTTGCCAGAAACACTGAAGCTTTCTTT.

This clone has a handful of counts. This sequence joins TRBV28 and TRBJ2-5, with a possible D match to TRBD1 (5 bases). The J call may not be correct, given that the DNA end is closer to TRBJ2-7. The germline CDR1 and CDR2 sequences are MDHEN and SYDVKM. The CDR3 extends over 14 amino acids. CDR3 coding DNA: TGTGCCAGCAGTTTAGGTCAGGGTTCCTACGAGCAGTACTTC. This translates into CASSLGQGSYEQYF.

Details on this clone: The sample has other DNA sequences that encode this CDR3 too. The chain employs TRBV9 and TRBJ2-1; D is perhaps TRBD2 (5 bases). V lost 2 bases, J lost 3 bases, and 6 bases lay in between. In germline, CDR1 is SGDLS, CDR2 YYNGEE. The CDR3 spans 13 residues. The CDR3 DNA is TGTGCCAGCAGCGTCCGGGACTACAATGAGCAGTTCTTC. This sequence encodes CASSVRDYNEQFF.

V and J are TRBV5-1 and TRBJ1-1; 7 nucleotides align to TRBD1. CDR1 and CDR2 from the germline V gene are SGHRS and YFSETQ. The V segment lost 3 bases and the J segment 6 bases; nucleotides outside the gene matches: 2. CDR3 length: 12 amino acids. This chain's CDR3 is CASSSTGAEAFF. For the CDR3, the DNA is TGCGCCAGCAGCTCTACAGGGGCTGAAGCTTTCTTT. The full variable domain, completed using reference TRBV5-1 and TRBJ1-1, is KAGVTQTPRYLIKTRGQQVTLSCSPISGHRSVSWYQQTPGQGLQFLFEYFSETQRNKGNFPGRFSGRQFSNSRSEMNVSTLELGDSALYLCASSSTGAEAFFGQGTRLTVV.

The chain recombines TRBV18 with TRBJ2-3; a possible D gene is TRBD1 (5 bases). Deletions cut 4 bases from V and 1 base from J, with 18 bases between. Germline V gene sequence: CDR1 KGHSH, CDR2 LQKENI. The CDR3 consists of 17 residues. Here the CDR3 reads CASSLKGSRGGTDTQYF. The CDR3 bases are TGTGCCAGCTCACTTAAGGGGTCCCGCGGTGGCACAGATACGCAGTATTTT.

The chain combines TRBV7-9 with TRBJ2-6; D not resolved. V lost 1 base, J lost 0 bases, and 7 bases lay in between. The CDR3 contains 16 residues. Germline loops: CDR1 SEHNR, CDR2 FQNEAQ (reference sequence). The CDR3 loop is CASSLGSGSGANVLTF. The CDR3 DNA sequence: TGTGCCAGCAGCTTAGGGTCAGGCTCTGGGGCCAACGTCCTGACTTTC.

The chain couples TRBV27 to TRBJ1-1, with a possible D match to TRBD1 (5 bases). CDR1 MNHEY and CDR2 SMNVEV come from the germline V gene (reference sequence). V was pared by 6 bases and J by 1 base, with 9 bases between. The CDR3 runs to 13 residues. CDR3 sequence (DNA): TGTGCCAGCAGGCGGGGGACGAACACTGAAGCTTTCTTT. This gives the protein CASRRGTNTEAFF.

The CDR3 nucleotides read TGTGCCACCAGCAGAGAAGACGAGCAGTACTTC. Protein: CATSREDEQYF. The V call is TRBV15, the J call TRBJ2-7; D gene unclear. This CDR3 has 11 amino acids. Germline lookup yields CDR1 LNHNV and CDR2 YYDKDF (reference sequence). Trimming removed 0 bases at V and 5 bases at J, with 2 bases between.

This chain joins TRBV4-1 and TRBJ2-1; no definite D call. CDR1 is MGHRA and CDR2 is YSYEKL in the germline V gene. The ends were cut back, 2 bases at V and 0 bases at J, with 14 bases in the middle. The CDR3 consists of 17 residues. This chain's CDR3 is CASSQTLAQTSYNEQFF. The CDR3 DNA sequence: TGCGCCAGCAGCCAAACGTTGGCCCAGACCTCCTACAATGAGCAGTTCTTC.

The CDR3 protein is CSHQKTDYNEQFF. In DNA form, the CDR3 reads TGCAGCCACCAAAAGACAGACTACAATGAGCAGTTCTTC. This chain uses TRBV29-1 with TRBJ2-1, with D tentatively TRBD1 (5 bases). CDR1 SQVTM and CDR2 ANQGSEA come from the germline V gene. V lost 8 bases and J 3 bases, leaving 14 bases between the germline ends. The CDR3 is 13 amino acids.

V and J are TRBV29-1 and TRBJ2-3; no firm D call. V lost 7 bases to trimming and J lost 2 bases, with 13 bases between them. The CDR3 length is 13 residues. Germline V gene sequence: CDR1 SQVTM, CDR2 ANQGSEA. The CDR3 loop reads CSGLGPHTDTQYF. In DNA form, the CDR3 reads TGCAGCGGGCTCGGGCCCCACACAGATACGCAGTATTTT.